This T cell receptor beta chain was documented in a study of T cells in women clearing cervical HPV infection. For the study at large: HLA type could not be excluded as a confounder. Study-wide results and caveats: CIN3+ cases had significantly higher TCR repertoire richness than controls, but evenness did not differ.

A word on this clone: Its matching antigen is unknown. The read falls 3 residues short of the CDR3 end, and the missing part is taken from the germline J gene.

The V gene end was trimmed by 3 bases and the J gene end by 0 bases; junction bases not matched to a gene: 12. There are 18 residues in the CDR3. Germline CDR1 reads SNHLY; CDR2 reads FYNNEI. Sequenced by immunoSEQ multiplex PCR; TCRdb stores in-frame clones only, minus some. The specimen's table records tens of thousands of clones. The sequence came from a woman aged 18-70 years with a cervical HPV16 infection that either progressed to CIN3+ or cleared (not recorded which). Sequenced material: blood buffy coat. The gene calls are TRBV2 and TRBJ1-1; 8 bases fit TRBD1. The CDR3 loop reads CASSESGTGLLMNTEAFF. The part of the CDR3 DNA that was read is TGTGCCAGCAGTGAGTCCGGGACAGGCCTCCTTATGAACACTGAA.